The 18 T cell receptor beta chains in this list originate from one sample, sequenced in a study of blood T cells in healthy people across ages. A second PCR of roughly 7 to 11 cycles used a sample-barcoded 5' primer and a J-beta primer mix. TCRdb reprocessed the 5' RACE reads with MiXCR, giving one entry per CDR3 protein. The sample yields 1,800,000 or so distinct CDR3 sequences, about two fifths seen once. The material sequenced was blood. These receptors all stem from a human donor in good health.

This clonotype came up once. A read error may explain this, as a much larger clone is one base away. J is TRBJ1-1 and V is TRBV29-1; TRBD1 matches at 7 bases. This CDR3 is 14 amino acids long. Germline CDR1 is SQVTM and CDR2 is ANQGSEA. The CDR3: CSSLRGALDTETFF. The DNA for the CDR3 is TGCAGCTCACTCAGGGGGGCCCTAGACACTGAAACTTTCTTT. The complete variable domain, with remaining parts taken from reference TRBV29-1 and TRBJ1-1, reads SAVISQKPSRDICQRGTSLTIQCQVDSQVTMMFWYRQQPGQSLTLIATANQGSEATYESGFVIDKFPISRPNLTFSTLTVSNMSPEDSSIYLCSSLRGALDTETFFGQGTRLTVV.

This clonotype has a handful of counts. J is TRBJ2-3 and V is TRBV29-1; 10 nucleotides line up with TRBD1. The ends lost 4 bases at V and 3 bases at J; junction bases unmatched: 7. The length of the CDR3 is 15 residues. The V gene's germline CDR1 is SQVTM and CDR2 ANQGSEA. The CDR3 DNA reads as TGCAGCGTTGCCGGAGGGACAGGGGATACAGATACGCAGTATTTT. Protein: CSVAGGTGDTDTQYF.

The chain combines TRBV11-1 with TRBJ1-1; 7 bases map to TRBD1. Trimming cost V 2 bases and J 1 base; bases outside gene matches: 4. There are 15 residues in the CDR3. Germline loops: CDR1 SGHAT, CDR2 FQDESV (reference sequence). CDR3 DNA: TGTGCCAGCAGCTTACCCGGACAGGAGAACACTGAAGCTTTCTTT. Its protein is CASSLPGQENTEAFF.

Remarks on this clonotype: It is likely a read error, because the conserved phenylalanine at the end of the CDR3 is missing. The chain links TRBV7-9 to TRBJ2-1; D is undetermined. The V and J ends lost 6 bases and 0 bases respectively, with 12 bases between them. The V gene's germline CDR1 is SEHNR and CDR2 FQNEAQ (reference sequence). The length of the CDR3 is 15 residues. The DNA for the CDR3 is TGTGCCAGCAGTTCTGTTATAAGCTCCTACAATGAGCAGTTCTCC. Translating gives CASSSVISSYNEQFS.

This clonotype was seen more than once but under ten times. One end of the junction is discordant with germline, which a read error may explain. V is TRBV2 and J is TRBJ2-3; D might be TRBD2 (5 bases). The CDR3 sequence is 14 residues long. Germline CDR1 SNHLY, CDR2 FYNNEI. The CDR3 loop is CASSSGWRTDTQYF. The CDR3 coding sequence is TGTGCTAGCAGTTCGGGGTGGCGCACAGATACGCAGTATTTT.

This rearrangement joins TRBV24-1 to TRBJ2-3; 7 bases agree with TRBD1. The V and J ends lost 3 bases and 4 bases, in that order; junction bases with no gene match: 6. CDR3 length: 15 residues. CDR1 is KGHDR and CDR2 is SFDVKD in the germline V gene. Written as DNA, the CDR3 is TGTGCCACCAGTGATAGCGGTACAGGGGCAGATACGCAGTATTTT. Encoded protein: CATSDSGTGADTQYF.

The gene calls are TRBV6-2 or TRBV6-3 and TRBJ2-5, with D possibly being TRBD2 (5 bases). The V end was cut by 5 bases, the J end by 7 bases, with 14 bases between. CDR1 is MNHEY and CDR2 is SVGEGT in the germline V gene. There are 13 residues in the CDR3. The CDR3 coding sequence is TGTGCCAGCAGTCTCGAGGGAGTTGTGACCCAGTACTTC. As protein: CASSLEGVVTQYF.

The rearrangement joins TRBV5-5 to TRBJ1-5, with unresolved D. This CDR3 region has 15 residues. Trimming took 2 bases from V and 4 from J, leaving 13 bases between them. Germline V gene data show CDR1 as SGHKS and CDR2 as YYEKEE (reference sequence). In DNA, the CDR3 is TGTGCCAGCAGCTTAGCTGGACGGTATAATCAGCCCCAGCATTTT. It codes for CASSLAGRYNQPQHF.

The chain recombines TRBV29-1 with TRBJ1-5; D unclear. Germline V gene lookup returns CDR1 SQVTM and CDR2 ANQGSEA. The CDR3 is 12 amino acids. Trimming cost V 6 bases and J 7 bases, with 13 bases left between them. The CDR3 DNA reads TGCAGCGTCACATTATTGGGGCAGCCCCAGCATTTT. Translation: CSVTLLGQPQHF. Together with reference TRBV29-1 and TRBJ1-5, the CDR3 gives the full variable domain: SAVISQKPSRDICQRGTSLTIQCQVDSQVTMMFWYRQQPGQSLTLIATANQGSEATYESGFVIDKFPISRPNLTFSTLTVSNMSPEDSSIYLCSVTLLGQPQHFGDGTRLSIL.

CDR3 DNA: TGTGCCAGCATGACCCAGGCCCGCCAGCCCCCTTACGAGCAGTACTTC. Translation gives CASMTQARQPPYEQYF. The chain joins TRBV27 to TRBJ2-7; D unclear. The CDR3 runs 16 residues. Germline V gene sequence: CDR1 MNHEY, CDR2 SMNVEV (reference sequence). Trimming took 7 bases from V and 4 from J, leaving 23 bases between them.

The chain recombines TRBV24-1 with TRBJ1-2; D remains ambiguous. CDR1 KGHDR and CDR2 SFDVKD come from the germline V gene. V dropped 0 bases and J dropped 8 bases, with 6 bases sitting between them. The CDR3 has 12 residues. CDR3 DNA sequence: TGTGCCACCAGTGATTTGGTCGGGGGCTACACCTTC. It specifies CATSDLVGGYTF.

The gene calls are TRBV2 and TRBJ2-1; 8 nucleotides line up with TRBD2. The CDR3 loop spans 15 amino acids. V trimming: 4 bases; J trimming: 4 bases; junction bases outside the gene matches: 6. The germline gives CDR1 SNHLY, CDR2 FYNNEI. DNA of the CDR3: TGTGCCAGCAGTGCGAGGAGCGGGGGTTACAATGAGCAGTTCTTC. Its translation is CASSARSGGYNEQFF.

The chain combines TRBV20-1 with TRBJ2-7; D may be TRBD1 or TRBD2 (5 bases each). The CDR3 length is 15 residues. Between the trimmed V and J ends, which lost 3 bases and 4 bases, there was a span of 19 bases. Germline V gene data show CDR1 as DFQATT and CDR2 as SNEGSKA (reference sequence). The chain's CDR3 is CSASLKRGRPYEQYF. The DNA of the CDR3 is TGCAGTGCTAGCCTCAAAAGGGGACGGCCGTACGAGCAGTACTTC.

This clonotype showed up just a few times. The rearrangement uses TRBV6-5 and TRBJ2-3; D call uncertain. The length of the CDR3 is 15 residues. Trimming took off 3 bases at V and 1 base at J, with 11 bases between the two ends. Germline V CDR1 and CDR2: MNHEY, SVGAGI. The CDR3: CASSYWATGTDTQYF. The DNA of the CDR3 is TGTGCCAGCAGTTATTGGGCTACAGGCACAGATACGCAGTATTTT.

The chain recombines TRBV6-5 with TRBJ2-5; TRBD1 aligns across 7 bases. The germline V gene has CDR1 MNHEY and CDR2 SVGAGI. There are 16 residues in the CDR3. The V segment lost 2 bases and the J segment 6 bases; nucleotides outside the gene matches: 12. The chain's CDR3 is CASSYAKRGPGKTQYF. CDR3 bases: TGTGCCAGCAGTTACGCGAAAAGGGGGCCGGGAAAGACCCAGTACTTC.

The chain links TRBV6-2 or TRBV6-3 to TRBJ2-7; weak D call: TRBD1 (6 bases). This CDR3 spans 16 amino acids. V dropped 0 bases and J dropped 2 bases, with 14 bases sitting between them. Germline CDR1 is MNHEY and CDR2 is SVGEGT. The CDR3, as DNA: TGTGCCAGCAGTTACTCGACCAAGACAGGACCCTACGAGCAGTACTTC. Its translation: CASSYSTKTGPYEQYF.

This sequence joins TRBV12-3 or TRBV12-4 and TRBJ1-2; D remains ambiguous. V lost 3 bases, J lost 7 bases, and 12 bases lay in between. The CDR3 contains 13 residues. The CDR3 loop is CASSFPGRSGYTF. The CDR3 coding sequence is TGTGCCAGCAGTTTTCCGGGGAGGAGTGGCTACACCTTC.

This clonotype was detected only a few times. The V and J genes are TRBV27 and TRBJ1-2, with TRBD1 identical over 8 bases. The CDR3 is 14 amino acids. The junction had 7 bases not matched to a gene; V was cut back by 6 bases and J by 4 bases. The germline V gene has CDR1 MNHEY and CDR2 SMNVEV (reference sequence). As DNA, the CDR3 is TGTGCCAGCAGCATGCAGGGGGCAGGCTATGGCTACACCTTC. It translates to CASSMQGAGYGYTF.